These T cell receptor beta chains were read from a single sample in a study of CD8+CD57+ T cells in acquired aplastic anemia. From the reads, TCRdb called clonotypes with MiXCR, one entry per CDR3 protein. The sample lists approximately 250,000 distinct CDR3 sequences; roughly 82% were seen once. The sequencing input was sorted CD4+, CD8+, or CD8+CD57+ T cells (not recorded which) from PBMCs. These receptors were obtained from a human donor with aplastic anemia. The CDR3 runs from the conserved cysteine through the conserved F or W. The D gene is left open where the match is weak. The size field is filled for only some rows; it gives once, few, many or a size class.

clone_size: once; cdr3_length: 14; d_call: TRBD2; j_call: TRBJ2-1; v_call: TRBV20-1; cdr3_nt: TGCAGTGCTAGAGACGGCGGGGGGTACAATGAGCAGTTCTTC; cdr3_aa: CSARDGGGYNEQFF
clone_size: -; cdr3_length: 16; d_call: -; j_call: TRBJ2-1; v_call: TRBV9; cdr3_nt: TGTGCCAGCAGCGATCAAAGAAGCGACACCGGGGATGAGCAGTTCTTC; cdr3_aa: CASSDQRSDTGDEQFF
clone_size: once; cdr3_length: 13; d_call: -; j_call: TRBJ2-2; v_call: TRBV24-1; cdr3_nt: TGTGCCACCATGGCAAGGGGCACCGGGGAGCTGTTTTTT; cdr3_aa: CATMARGTGELFF
clone_size: -; cdr3_length: 15; d_call: -; j_call: TRBJ1-5; v_call: TRBV15; cdr3_nt: TGTGCCACCAGCAGAGAGAGGGCAGTAAATCAGCCCCAGCATTTT; cdr3_aa: CATSRERAVNQPQHF
clone_size: -; cdr3_length: 15; d_call: -; j_call: TRBJ1-1; v_call: TRBV7-6; cdr3_nt: TGTGCCAGCAGTTACGGCTCGAGAGAGCAGTCTGAAGGGTTCTTT; cdr3_aa: CASSYGSREQSEGFF
clone_size: -; cdr3_length: 16; d_call: TRBD2; j_call: TRBJ2-1; v_call: TRBV5-4; cdr3_nt: TGTGCCAGCAGCTTTACTAGCGCCATGAGGAGTTCTTCGGAGTTCTTC; cdr3_aa: CASSFTSAMRSSSEFF
clone_size: -; cdr3_length: 15; d_call: -; j_call: TRBJ1-1; v_call: TRBV7-8; cdr3_nt: TGTGCCAGCAGCTTAGCGGTAGCACCCGATACGCAAGATTTCTTT; cdr3_aa: CASSLAVAPDTQDFF
clone_size: -; cdr3_length: 13; d_call: TRBD2; j_call: TRBJ2-3; v_call: TRBV11-2; cdr3_nt: TGTGCCAGCAGCGGGGGGGGAGGGTATACGCAGTATTTT; cdr3_aa: CASSGGGGYTQYF
clone_size: -; cdr3_length: 15; d_call: -; j_call: TRBJ2-1; v_call: TRBV9; cdr3_nt: -; cdr3_aa: CASSVSSDTQYFEFF
clone_size: -; cdr3_length: 13; d_call: -; j_call: TRBJ1-2; v_call: TRBV20-1; cdr3_nt: TGCAGTGCCAGCAGCGCCGGGCACGATGGCTACACCTTC; cdr3_aa: CSASSAGHDGYTF
clone_size: -; cdr3_length: 16; d_call: TRBD2; j_call: TRBJ2-3; v_call: TRBV19; cdr3_nt: TGTGCCAGTAGCAAACTAGCGGGGGGGCTCGCAGATACGCAGTATTTT; cdr3_aa: CASSKLAGGLADTQYF
clone_size: once; cdr3_length: 14; d_call: -; j_call: TRBJ2-7; v_call: TRBV7-8; cdr3_nt: TGTGCCAGCAGCGTTAGTGGCGGGATCAACGAGACGTACTTC; cdr3_aa: CASSVSGGINETYF
clone_size: once; cdr3_length: 17; d_call: -; j_call: TRBJ1-1; v_call: TRBV2; cdr3_nt: TGTGCCAGCGGCGGCGGGGGCAGAGAGACGCAAAACATTGAAGCTTTCTTT; cdr3_aa: CASGGGGRETQNIEAFF
clone_size: -; cdr3_length: 16; d_call: -; j_call: TRBJ1-2; v_call: TRBV7-2; cdr3_nt: TGTGCCAGCAGCTCCGGGGGGGCCGGGCAGGTACATGGCTACACCTTC; cdr3_aa: CASSSGGAGQVHGYTF
clone_size: -; cdr3_length: 16; d_call: -; j_call: TRBJ2-7; v_call: TRBV19; cdr3_nt: TGTGCCAGTAGTAGCCCTGGGACCCGAACCTCCTACGAGCAGTACTTC; cdr3_aa: CASSSPGTRTSYEQYF
clone_size: -; cdr3_length: 14; d_call: -; j_call: TRBJ1-2; v_call: TRBV10-3; cdr3_nt: TGTGCCATCAGCATGACAGGAGCGGGGGATGGCTACACCTTC; cdr3_aa: CAISMTGAGDGYTF
clone_size: -; cdr3_length: 16; d_call: TRBD2; j_call: TRBJ2-5; v_call: TRBV19; cdr3_nt: TGTGCCAGTAGTGGGCGGACTAGCGGGACACAAGAGACCCAGTACTTC; cdr3_aa: CASSGRTSGTQETQYF
clone_size: -; cdr3_length: 14; d_call: -; j_call: TRBJ2-3; v_call: TRBV15; cdr3_nt: TGTGCCACCCAGAGGGGCCAGACTACAGATACGCAGTATTTT; cdr3_aa: CATQRGQTTDTQYF
clone_size: -; cdr3_length: 14; d_call: -; j_call: TRBJ1-4; v_call: TRBV7-2; cdr3_nt: TGTGCCAGCAGCTTAACGGGAAGTCCCGATACGCAGTTTTTT; cdr3_aa: CASSLTGSPDTQFF
clone_size: -; cdr3_length: 14; d_call: -; j_call: TRBJ2-5; v_call: TRBV7-9; cdr3_nt: TGTGCCACCAGCATAGGCCCCGGGGAACAGTCTCATTACTTC; cdr3_aa: CATSIGPGEQSHYF
clone_size: -; cdr3_length: 14; d_call: -; j_call: TRBJ2-3; v_call: TRBV7-7; cdr3_nt: TGTGCCAGCAGCTTAGCCGCCACAGATACTCAGCAGTTTTTT; cdr3_aa: CASSLAATDTQQFF
clone_size: -; cdr3_length: 12; d_call: TRBD2; j_call: TRBJ2-1; v_call: TRBV7-3; cdr3_nt: TGTGCCTGCAGCTTGGGGGAGGGCGAGCAGTTCTTC; cdr3_aa: CACSLGEGEQFF
clone_size: -; cdr3_length: 13; d_call: -; j_call: TRBJ1-2; v_call: TRBV5-5; cdr3_nt: TGCGCCAGCAGCCATCATCCAGCAGGTGGCTACACCTTC; cdr3_aa: CASSHHPAGGYTF
clone_size: few; cdr3_length: 15; d_call: -; j_call: TRBJ1-3; v_call: TRBV15; cdr3_nt: TGTGCCACCAGCAGAGATCTTAGCTCTGGAAACACCATATATTTT; cdr3_aa: CATSRDLSSGNTIYF
clone_size: -; cdr3_length: 13; d_call: -; j_call: TRBJ2-3; v_call: TRBV7-8; cdr3_nt: TGTGCCAGCGGGTTAGGGGGAACAGATAATCAGTATTTT; cdr3_aa: CASGLGGTDNQYF
clone_size: -; cdr3_length: 14; d_call: TRBD1; j_call: TRBJ2-7; v_call: TRBV7-2; cdr3_nt: TGTGCCAGCAGCTTGTCAGGGGGCGGCGACGAGGAGTACTTC; cdr3_aa: CASSLSGGGDEEYF
clone_size: -; cdr3_length: 15; d_call: -; j_call: TRBJ1-1; v_call: TRBV6-2/TRBV6-3; cdr3_nt: TGTGCCAGCAGTTACTCGAAGGGTCCCGGCACTGAAGCTTTCTTT; cdr3_aa: CASSYSKGPGTEAFF
clone_size: -; cdr3_length: 15; d_call: TRBD1; j_call: TRBJ1-1; v_call: TRBV9; cdr3_nt: TGTGCCAGCAGCTTAGAGGGGGCAAGGAGCAATGAAGCTTTCTTT; cdr3_aa: CASSLEGARSNEAFF
clone_size: -; cdr3_length: 14; d_call: -; j_call: TRBJ2-3; v_call: TRBV11-3; cdr3_nt: TGTGCCAGCAGCTTTCCGAGAAGTCCCGATACGCAGTATTTT; cdr3_aa: CASSFPRSPDTQYF
clone_size: few; cdr3_length: 13; d_call: -; j_call: TRBJ2-3; v_call: TRBV9; cdr3_nt: TGTGCCAGCAGCGTATACCAGAACTACTACAATGAGTTT; cdr3_aa: CASSVYQNYYNEF
clone_size: few; cdr3_length: 15; d_call: TRBD2; j_call: TRBJ2-7; v_call: TRBV25-1; cdr3_nt: TGTGCCAGCAGTGAATCCCTAGCGGGGGACTACGAGCAGTACTTC; cdr3_aa: CASSESLAGDYEQYF
clone_size: -; cdr3_length: 14; d_call: -; j_call: TRBJ1-3; v_call: TRBV5-1; cdr3_nt: TGCGCCAGCAGCGCGGGAGAGAGCTCTATCACCATATATTTT; cdr3_aa: CASSAGESSITIYF
clone_size: -; cdr3_length: 12; d_call: -; j_call: TRBJ2-1; v_call: TRBV20-1; cdr3_nt: TGCAGTACCACAAAACAGCGCAATGAGCAGTTCTTC; cdr3_aa: CSTTKQRNEQFF
clone_size: -; cdr3_length: 16; d_call: -; j_call: TRBJ1-2; v_call: TRBV2; cdr3_nt: TGTGCCAGCAGTTTGTCGAGGGACGGGTTCGTATATGGCTTCACGTTC; cdr3_aa: CASSLSRDGFVYGFTF
clone_size: -; cdr3_length: 16; d_call: -; j_call: TRBJ2-1; v_call: TRBV7-8; cdr3_nt: TGTGCCAGCAGCTTTCATACAAGCGGGACAGCCCTTTCCCAGTTCTTC; cdr3_aa: CASSFHTSGTALSQFF
clone_size: -; cdr3_length: 16; d_call: -; j_call: TRBJ1-6; v_call: TRBV25-1; cdr3_nt: TGTGCCAGCAGTGTAGGCAGGGTCCGGCCGGATTCACCCCTCCACTTT; cdr3_aa: CASSVGRVRPDSPLHF
clone_size: -; cdr3_length: 11; d_call: -; j_call: TRBJ1-2; v_call: TRBV2; cdr3_nt: TGTGCCAGCGTGGGTAACTATGGCTACACCTTC; cdr3_aa: CASVGNYGYTF
clone_size: -; cdr3_length: 12; d_call: -; j_call: TRBJ1-2; v_call: TRBV7-4; cdr3_nt: TGTGCCAGCAGCTCGGCAGTGGATGGCGACAACTTC; cdr3_aa: CASSSAVDGDNF
clone_size: -; cdr3_length: 16; d_call: TRBD1; j_call: TRBJ1-5; v_call: TRBV7-8; cdr3_nt: TGTGCCAGCAGCTTTCATCCAGACGGGACAGCCCATTCCCAGCATTTT; cdr3_aa: CASSFHPDGTAHSQHF
clone_size: -; cdr3_length: 15; d_call: TRBD1; j_call: TRBJ1-1; v_call: TRBV6-1; cdr3_nt: TGTGCCAGCAGGCCGCCAGGGGGCATGGGCACTGAAGCTTTCTTT; cdr3_aa: CASRPPGGMGTEAFF
clone_size: -; cdr3_length: 15; d_call: TRBD1; j_call: TRBJ2-2; v_call: TRBV7-6; cdr3_nt: TGTGCTAGCAGCTTAGGGACAGGGGAAACCGGGGAGCTGTTTTTT; cdr3_aa: CASSLGTGETGELFF
clone_size: -; cdr3_length: 13; d_call: -; j_call: TRBJ2-3; v_call: TRBV10-3; cdr3_nt: TGTGCCATCAGTGAGCCACGCACAGATACGCAGTATTTT; cdr3_aa: CAISEPRTDTQYF
clone_size: -; cdr3_length: 16; d_call: -; j_call: TRBJ1-2; v_call: TRBV12-3/TRBV12-4; cdr3_nt: -; cdr3_aa: CASSLGRYGYTFGYTF
clone_size: -; cdr3_length: 12; d_call: -; j_call: TRBJ2-1; v_call: TRBV24-1; cdr3_nt: TGTGCCACCAGTTACCAGGGGACTGGGCAGGTCTTC; cdr3_aa: CATSYQGTGQVF
clone_size: -; cdr3_length: 11; d_call: -; j_call: TRBJ2-1; v_call: TRBV7-9; cdr3_nt: TGTGCCAGCAGCTTAGTACTGGACCACTTCTTC; cdr3_aa: CASSLVLDHFF
clone_size: -; cdr3_length: 15; d_call: -; j_call: TRBJ2-7; v_call: TRBV10-3; cdr3_nt: TGTGCCATCAGTGTGGAACAGGGCGGGTCCTACGAGCAGTACTTC; cdr3_aa: CAISVEQGGSYEQYF
clone_size: once; cdr3_length: 14; d_call: -; j_call: TRBJ2-3; v_call: TRBV7-6; cdr3_nt: TGTGCCAGCAGCTCGGCCCAGGGTGCAACTACGCAAAAATTT; cdr3_aa: CASSSAQGATTQKF
clone_size: -; cdr3_length: 16; d_call: TRBD2; j_call: TRBJ2-1; v_call: TRBV5-6; cdr3_nt: TGTGCCAGCAGCTTGCGGGAGGGCGGGGGGAGCGATGAGCAGTTCTTC; cdr3_aa: CASSLREGGGSDEQFF
clone_size: -; cdr3_length: 16; d_call: TRBD2; j_call: TRBJ2-3; v_call: TRBV5-6; cdr3_nt: TGTGCCAGCAGCTTGGCCGGGGGGGTGAGCACAGATACGCAGTATTTT; cdr3_aa: CASSLAGGVSTDTQYF
clone_size: -; cdr3_length: 14; d_call: -; j_call: TRBJ2-1; v_call: TRBV7-9; cdr3_nt: TGTGCCAGCAGCCTACCGGTTTTTAGGGGTGAGCAGTTCTTC; cdr3_aa: CASSLPVFRGEQFF
clone_size: few; cdr3_length: 12; d_call: -; j_call: TRBJ2-4; v_call: TRBV5-4; cdr3_nt: TGTGCCAGCAGCCGTGCGGGCAACATTCAGTACTTC; cdr3_aa: CASSRAGNIQYF
clone_size: -; cdr3_length: 14; d_call: -; j_call: TRBJ1-2; v_call: TRBV2; cdr3_nt: TGTGCCAGCGGGGCCGGGGGCACGGAGTCGCAGTATTTCTTC; cdr3_aa: CASGAGGTESQYFF
clone_size: -; cdr3_length: 14; d_call: TRBD1; j_call: TRBJ2-5; v_call: TRBV9; cdr3_nt: TGTGCCAGCAGCCCCCGGACAGGGACGGGCACCGGGGACTTC; cdr3_aa: CASSPRTGTGTGDF